Detailed here is one T cell receptor (beta chain). Antigen unknown. The PCR ran on 60 Vbeta and 13 Jbeta primers. TCRdb's copy holds only in-frame clones and misses some; the assay was immunoSEQ multiplex PCR. In the table there are some 110,000 clones, 65% to 80% of which are singletons. V lost 3 bases and J 3 bases, leaving 9 bases between the germline ends. CDR1 is KGHSH and CDR2 is LQKENI in the germline V gene. This CDR3 contains 15 residues. This sample is drawn from a study of cytomegalovirus exposure and HLA in healthy donors. Study in general: Researchers found that roughly 81% of fewer than 450 genotyped donors fell within the Caucasian-associated ancestry cluster.

Overall study findings and caveats: Later analysis showed most CMV-associated TCR beta chains appearing HLA-restricted. The availability of immune exposure information extended only to CMV serostatus.

The specimen sequenced was PBMCs. The chain joins TRBV18 to TRBJ1-6; no clear D. The source of this sequence is a man in his thirties or forties in good health and CMV-seropositive. The chain's CDR3 is CASSPGGFYNSPLHF. Written as DNA, the CDR3 is TGTGCCAGCTCACCGGGCGGGTTCTATAATTCACCCCTCCACTTT.